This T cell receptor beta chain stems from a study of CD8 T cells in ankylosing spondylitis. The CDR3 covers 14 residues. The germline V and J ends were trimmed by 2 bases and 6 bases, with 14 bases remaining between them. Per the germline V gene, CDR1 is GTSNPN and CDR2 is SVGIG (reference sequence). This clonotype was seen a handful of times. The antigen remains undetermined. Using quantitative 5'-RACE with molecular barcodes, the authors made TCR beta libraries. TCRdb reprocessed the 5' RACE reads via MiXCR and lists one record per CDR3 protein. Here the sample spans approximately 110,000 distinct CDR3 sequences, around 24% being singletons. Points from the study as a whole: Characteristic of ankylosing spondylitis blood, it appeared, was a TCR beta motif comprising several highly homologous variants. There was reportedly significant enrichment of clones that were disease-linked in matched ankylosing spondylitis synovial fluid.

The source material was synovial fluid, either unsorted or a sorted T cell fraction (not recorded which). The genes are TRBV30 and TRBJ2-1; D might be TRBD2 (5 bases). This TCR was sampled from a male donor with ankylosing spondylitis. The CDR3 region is CAWSPTRSGNEQFF. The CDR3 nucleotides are TGTGCCTGGAGTCCCACTAGGAGCGGCAATGAGCAGTTCTTC.